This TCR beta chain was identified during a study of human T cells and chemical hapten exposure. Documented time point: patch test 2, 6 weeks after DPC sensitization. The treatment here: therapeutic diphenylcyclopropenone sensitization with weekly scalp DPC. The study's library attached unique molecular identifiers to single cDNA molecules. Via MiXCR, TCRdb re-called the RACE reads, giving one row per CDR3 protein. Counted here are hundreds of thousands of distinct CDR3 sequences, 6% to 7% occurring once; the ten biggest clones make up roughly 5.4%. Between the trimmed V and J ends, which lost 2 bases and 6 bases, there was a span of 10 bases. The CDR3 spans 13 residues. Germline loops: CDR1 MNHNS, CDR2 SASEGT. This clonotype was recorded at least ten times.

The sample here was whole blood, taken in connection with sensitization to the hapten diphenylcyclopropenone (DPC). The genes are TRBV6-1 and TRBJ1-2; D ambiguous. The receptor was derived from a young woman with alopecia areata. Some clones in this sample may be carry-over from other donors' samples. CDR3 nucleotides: TGTGCCAGCAGTGAACGATACAGCCATGGCTACACCTTC. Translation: CASSERYSHGYTF.